This T cell receptor beta chain was sequenced during a study of blood T cells in healthy people across ages. Per germline, CDR1 SGHTA and CDR2 FQGNSA. The CDR3 runs to 16 residues. V lost 5 bases, J lost 4 bases, and 20 bases lay in between. Combining a sample-barcoded 5' primer with a J-beta primer mix, a second PCR ran for roughly 6 to 12 cycles. TCRdb itself ran the 5' RACE reads through MiXCR, one entry per CDR3 protein. This table holds 780,000 or so distinct CDR3 sequences, 20% to 30% found once. These records were also assigned to another study, of T cells of mothers and their children.

The sample was blood. The chain couples TRBV7-2 to TRBJ2-5; a weak D match, TRBD2 (7 bases). The sequence derives from a boy aged 5-17 years in good health. The CDR3 loop is CASSPRGGQRGETQYF. Written as DNA, the CDR3 is TGTGCCAGCAGCCCGCGTGGGGGGCAGCGGGGAGAGACCCAGTACTTC.